This T cell receptor beta chain is drawn from a study of shared clonotypes between healthy human individuals (dated by TCRdb to about 2020). General notes on the study: The cohort included three men and a couple of women between 18 and 49 years of age. Per donor, three plates each were used for CD4 naive and CD4 memory, two for CD8 naive, and one for CD8 memory. To estimate repertoire size and how much clonotypes are shared between individuals, the study performed deep sequencing of blood TCR repertoires from roughly five healthy adults. Libraries were prepared and TCR repertoires were sequenced by different laboratories using diverse techniques, in order to increase sequencing depth and limit assay-specific biases. Each donor's leukapheresis produced roughly between roughly 0.9 and 9 billion PBMCs. Broader findings and caveats from the paper: Based on pairwise subsampling, the degree of clonotype sharing among donors was expected to be affected by sequencing depth. When several donors were compared, the shared fraction of clonotypes was about 5.5% for naive CD4, approximately 3.5% for naive CD8, 2% to 2.5% for memory CD4, and around 0.4% for memory CD8. Only blood was sampled, and tissue TCR repertoires likely differ from those in blood. Estimated clonotype richness was generally larger for naive than for memory subsets. Because the study included only a small number of donors, the genetic and exposure-history diversity represented was limited. Compared with non-shared clonotypes, clonotypes shared by all four sorted-subset donors had higher generation probabilities. Even with the large sequencing depth, rarefaction of the sorted-subset datasets indicated that sequencing was incomplete.

Points on this clone: Its binding antigen is unknown. Nothing much larger sits one base from this clone, and base qualities are not available.

TCR CDR3 regions were amplified from genomic DNA by multiplex PCR using the deep immunoSEQ assay. For each cell subset, the extracted genomic DNA was distributed evenly across all wells of several immunoSEQ 96-well plates, and each plate served as one replicate. Each replicate PCR for sorted subsets received approximately 220 ng genomic DNA, equal to tens of thousands of T cell genomes. Purified libraries were quantified with a Qubit 3.0 fluorometer, sized on a Bioanalyzer 2100, and re-quantified with the KAPA Library Quantification kit. Each immunoSEQ 96-well plate was sequenced on its own single-read 150-cycle Illumina NextSeq 550 flow cell. The paper's data handling went like this. The immunoSEQ output contained only junctional sequences without quality scores, so filtering could not match that applied to full-length reads. Sequences were annotated with PyIR, a Python wrapper for IgBLAST v1.9, using IMGT germline references to assign V/J genes and CDR3. Reads were filtered out if the reads had weak V/J assignments (E-value above 1e-6), no CDR3, stop codons, out-of-frame junctions, or ambiguous translated residues. V3J clonotypes were defined as sequences sharing the same inferred V gene, J gene, and CDR3 amino acid sequence. Percentage overlap between repertoires was computed as shared unique clonotypes divided by the size of the smaller repertoire. Three approaches were used to assess repertoire richness: RTK rarefaction, the Chao1 estimator, and Recon v2.1 estimates of unobserved clonotypes. Generation probabilities were computed with OLGA for all TCRbeta clonotypes obtained by the gDNA method from a few donors. TCRdb obtained this table from immuneACCESS and retained in-frame rearrangements with V and J assigned. These tables miss some clones; where compared with another copy, unresolved V genes account for less than half of the shortfall, and the remainder is unexplained. The V and J calls and clone size were taken over from that table, and D and trimming were inferred from the DNA. Across this sample there are 1.5 million to 2.5 million clones, with over 85% seen only once. The ten largest clones add up to under 1.5% of the sample.

CD8 naive samples consisted of CD45RO-negative cells that were positively selected for CCR7, yielding a CD45RA+CCR7+ population without TemRA cells. Healthy HIV-negative adults with no recently reported acute infections or vaccinations were included as donors. All donors were Caucasian adults living in Nashville, Tennessee, USA. Blood was collected by leukapheresis, and PBMCs were isolated by Ficoll-Histopaque density gradient centrifugation and then cryopreserved in liquid nitrogen vapor phase. Analytical flow cytometry was used to check the purity and quantity of each magnetically sorted T cell population. From each sorted fraction, genomic DNA was isolated and quantified by UV absorbance on a Nanodrop 2000c. CDR1 and CDR2 are drawn from the germline V gene: SGHVS, FNYEAQ. V is reduced by 0 bases and J by 4 bases, leaving a spacing of 13 bases between them. Taken from cysteine to phenylalanine, the CDR3 has 17 residues. Of all the DNA, just the CDR3 is kept, 51 bases in frame from base 1.

The origin of this receptor is a man younger than 35 in good health. Sequenced material: naive CD8+ T cells sorted from blood. Read against the paper, the sample's cell subset or site label means: CD45RA+CCR7+. The chain employs TRBV7-6 and TRBJ2-6; possibly the D gene is TRBD1, per 5 matching bases. The CDR3 corresponds to CASSLAQAPWGANVLTF. The nucleotides are TGTGCCAGCAGCTTAGCACAGGCCCCATGGGGGGCCAACGTCCTGACTTTC.